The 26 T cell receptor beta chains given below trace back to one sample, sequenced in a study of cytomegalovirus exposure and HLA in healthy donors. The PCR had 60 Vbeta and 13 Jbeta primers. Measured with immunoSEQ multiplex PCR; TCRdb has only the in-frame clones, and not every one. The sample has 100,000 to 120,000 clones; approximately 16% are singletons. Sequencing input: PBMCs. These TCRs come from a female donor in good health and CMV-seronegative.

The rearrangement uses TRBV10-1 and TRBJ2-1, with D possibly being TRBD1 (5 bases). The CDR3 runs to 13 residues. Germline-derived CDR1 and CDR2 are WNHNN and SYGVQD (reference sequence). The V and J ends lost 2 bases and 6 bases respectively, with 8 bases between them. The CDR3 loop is CASSEARANEQFF. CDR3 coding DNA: TGCGCCAGCAGTGAGGCCAGGGCCAATGAGCAGTTCTTC.

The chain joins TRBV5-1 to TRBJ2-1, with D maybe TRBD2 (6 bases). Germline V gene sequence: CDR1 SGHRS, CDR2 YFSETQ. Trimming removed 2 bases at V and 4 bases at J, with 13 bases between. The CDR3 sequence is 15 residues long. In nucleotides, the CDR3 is TGCGCCAGCAGCTTAGAGGGACTGGAGTACAATGAGCAGTTCTTC. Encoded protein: CASSLEGLEYNEQFF.

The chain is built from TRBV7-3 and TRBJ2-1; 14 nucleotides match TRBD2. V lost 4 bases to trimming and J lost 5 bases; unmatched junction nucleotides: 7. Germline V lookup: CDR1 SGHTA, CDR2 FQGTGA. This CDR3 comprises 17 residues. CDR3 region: CASSSQTSGRAHNEQFF. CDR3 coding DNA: TGTGCCAGCAGCTCCCAGACTAGCGGGAGGGCCCACAATGAGCAGTTCTTC.

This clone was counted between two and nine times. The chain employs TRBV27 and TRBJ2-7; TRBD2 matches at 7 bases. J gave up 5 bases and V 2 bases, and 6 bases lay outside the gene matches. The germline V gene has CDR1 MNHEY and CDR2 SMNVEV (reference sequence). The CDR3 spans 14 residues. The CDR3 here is CASSLDGGGDEQYF. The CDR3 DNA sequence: TGTGCCAGCAGTTTAGACGGCGGGGGTGACGAGCAGTACTTC.

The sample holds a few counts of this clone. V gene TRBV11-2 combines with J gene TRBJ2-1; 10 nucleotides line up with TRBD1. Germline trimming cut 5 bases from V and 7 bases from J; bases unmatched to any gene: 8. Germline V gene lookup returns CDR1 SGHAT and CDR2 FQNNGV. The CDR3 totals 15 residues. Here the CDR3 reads CASSKTGGRGNEQFF. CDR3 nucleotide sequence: TGTGCCAGCAGCAAGACAGGGGGCCGGGGGAATGAGCAGTTCTTC.

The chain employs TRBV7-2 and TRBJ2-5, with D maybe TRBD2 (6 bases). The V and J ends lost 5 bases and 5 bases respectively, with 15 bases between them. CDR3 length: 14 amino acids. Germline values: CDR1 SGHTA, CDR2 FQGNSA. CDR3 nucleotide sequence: TGTGCCAGCAGCATCACGGGAGTTGCGGAGACCCAGTACTTC. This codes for CASSITGVAETQYF.

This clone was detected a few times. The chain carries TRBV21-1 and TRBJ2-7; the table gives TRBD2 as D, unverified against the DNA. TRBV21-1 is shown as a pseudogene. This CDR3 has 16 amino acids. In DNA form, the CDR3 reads TGTGCCAGCGCCTACTCAAAACTAGCGGGAGACCCCGAGCAGTACTTC. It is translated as CASAYSKLAGDPEQYF.

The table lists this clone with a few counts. CDR3 region: CASSLDGTVGYGYTF. CDR3 nucleotides: TGTGCCAGCAGCTTGGACGGGACAGTGGGCTATGGCTACACCTTC. The V gene is TRBV5-4, the J gene TRBJ1-2; 7 bases are shared with TRBD1. V shed 0 bases, J shed 4 bases, and the junction held 6 bases outside the gene matches. This CDR3 contains 15 residues. From germline, CDR1 is SGHNT and CDR2 YYREEE (reference sequence).

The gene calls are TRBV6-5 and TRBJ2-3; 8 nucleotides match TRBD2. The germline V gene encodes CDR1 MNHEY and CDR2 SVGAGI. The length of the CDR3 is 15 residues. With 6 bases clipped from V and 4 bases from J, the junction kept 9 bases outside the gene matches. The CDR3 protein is CASSIGAGVADTQYF. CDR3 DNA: TGTGCCAGCAGCATTGGAGCGGGAGTGGCAGATACGCAGTATTTT.

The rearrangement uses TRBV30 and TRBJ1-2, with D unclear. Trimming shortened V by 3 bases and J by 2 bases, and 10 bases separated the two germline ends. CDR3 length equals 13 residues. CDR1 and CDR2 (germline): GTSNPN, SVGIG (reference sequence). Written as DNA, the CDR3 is TGTGCCTGGAGACCAGGCCCGAACTATGGCTACACCTTC. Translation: CAWRPGPNYGYTF. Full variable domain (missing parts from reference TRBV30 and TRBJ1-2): SQTIHQWPATLVQPVGSPLSLECTVEGTSNPNLYWYRQAAGRGLQLLFYSVGIGQISSEVPQNLSASRPQDRQFILSSKKLLLSDSGFYLCAWRPGPNYGYTFGSGTRLTVV.

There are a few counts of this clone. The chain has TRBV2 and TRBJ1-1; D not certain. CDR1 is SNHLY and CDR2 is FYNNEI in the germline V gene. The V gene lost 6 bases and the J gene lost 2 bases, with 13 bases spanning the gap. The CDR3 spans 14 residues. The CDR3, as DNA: TGTGCCAGCAGCCGGGGTAACTTAAACACTGAAGCTTTCTTT. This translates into CASSRGNLNTEAFF.

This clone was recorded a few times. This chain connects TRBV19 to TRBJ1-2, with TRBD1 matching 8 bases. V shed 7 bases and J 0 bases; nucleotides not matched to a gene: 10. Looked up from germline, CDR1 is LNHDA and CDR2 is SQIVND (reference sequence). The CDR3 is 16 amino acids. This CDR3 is CASTLRTGKANYGYTF. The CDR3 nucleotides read TGTGCCAGTACCCTGAGGACAGGGAAAGCTAACTATGGCTACACCTTC.

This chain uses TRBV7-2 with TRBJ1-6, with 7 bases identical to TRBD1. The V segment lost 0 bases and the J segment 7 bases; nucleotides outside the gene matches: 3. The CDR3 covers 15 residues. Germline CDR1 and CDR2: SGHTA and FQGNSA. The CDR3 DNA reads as TGTGCCAGCAGCTTAGCTGGGACAGCGAATTCACCCCTCCACTTT. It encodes CASSLAGTANSPLHF.

The CDR3: CASWDRDFVPQHF. DNA for the CDR3: TGTGCCAGCTGGGACAGGGATTTTGTGCCCCAGCATTTT. The rearrangement joins TRBV27 to TRBJ1-5; 9 bases map to TRBD1. Germline V CDR1 and CDR2: MNHEY, SMNVEV (reference sequence). The V segment lost 8 bases and the J segment 9 bases; nucleotides outside the gene matches: 8. The CDR3 extends over 13 amino acids.

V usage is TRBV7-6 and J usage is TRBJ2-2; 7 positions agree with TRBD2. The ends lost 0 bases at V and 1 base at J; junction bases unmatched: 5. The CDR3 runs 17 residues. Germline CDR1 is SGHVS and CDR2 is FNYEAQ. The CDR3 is CASSLARGGGNTGELFF. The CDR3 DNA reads TGTGCCAGCAGCTTAGCGCGGGGCGGGGGGAACACCGGGGAGCTGTTTTTT.

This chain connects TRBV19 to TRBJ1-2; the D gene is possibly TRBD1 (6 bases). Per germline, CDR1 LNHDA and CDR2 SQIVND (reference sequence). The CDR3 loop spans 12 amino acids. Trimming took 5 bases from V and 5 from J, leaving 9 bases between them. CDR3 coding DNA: TGTGCCAGTAGTCCCACAGGGTATGGCTACACCTTC. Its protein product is CASSPTGYGYTF.

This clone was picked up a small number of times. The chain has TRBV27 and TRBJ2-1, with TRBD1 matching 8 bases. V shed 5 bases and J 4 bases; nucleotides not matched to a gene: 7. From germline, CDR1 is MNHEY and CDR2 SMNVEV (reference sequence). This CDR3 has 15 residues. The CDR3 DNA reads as TGTGCCAGCAGTGCCGGGACAGGACCGTACAATGAGCAGTTCTTC. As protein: CASSAGTGPYNEQFF.

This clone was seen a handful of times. CDR3 protein: CASRPGQGVTGYTF. CDR3 in DNA: TGTGCCAGCAGGCCCGGACAGGGGGTGACTGGCTACACCTTC. The gene calls are TRBV6-4 and TRBJ1-2; TRBD1 matches at 10 bases. The CDR3 runs to 14 residues. CDR1 and CDR2 from the germline V gene are MRHNA and SNTAGT. With 6 bases clipped from V and 7 bases from J, the junction kept 8 bases outside the gene matches.

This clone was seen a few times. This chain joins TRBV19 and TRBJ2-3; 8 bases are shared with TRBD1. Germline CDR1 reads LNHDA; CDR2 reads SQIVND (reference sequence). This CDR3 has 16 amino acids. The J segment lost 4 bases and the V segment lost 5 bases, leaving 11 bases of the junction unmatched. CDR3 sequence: CASSPSRTGSPDTQYF. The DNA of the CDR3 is TGTGCCAGTAGTCCCTCACGGACAGGGTCTCCAGATACGCAGTATTTT.

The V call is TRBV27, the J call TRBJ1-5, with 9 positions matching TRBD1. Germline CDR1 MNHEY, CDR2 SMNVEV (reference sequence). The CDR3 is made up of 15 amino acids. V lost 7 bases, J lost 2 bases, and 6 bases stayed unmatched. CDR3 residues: CASKIQGAGNQPQHF. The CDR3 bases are TGTGCCAGCAAGATACAGGGGGCAGGCAATCAGCCCCAGCATTTT.

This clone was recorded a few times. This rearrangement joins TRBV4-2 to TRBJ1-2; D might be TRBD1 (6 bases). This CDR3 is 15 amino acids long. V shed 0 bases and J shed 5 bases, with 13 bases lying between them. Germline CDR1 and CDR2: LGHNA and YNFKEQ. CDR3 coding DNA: TGTGCCAGCAGCCAAGATTTGGGGGCCGAATATGGCTACACCTTC. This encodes CASSQDLGAEYGYTF.

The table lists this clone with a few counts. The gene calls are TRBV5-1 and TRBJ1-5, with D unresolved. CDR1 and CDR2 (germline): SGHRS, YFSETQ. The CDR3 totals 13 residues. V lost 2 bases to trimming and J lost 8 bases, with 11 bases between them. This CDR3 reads CASSLGGREPQHF. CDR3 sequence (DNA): TGCGCCAGCAGCTTAGGAGGGAGGGAGCCCCAGCATTTT.

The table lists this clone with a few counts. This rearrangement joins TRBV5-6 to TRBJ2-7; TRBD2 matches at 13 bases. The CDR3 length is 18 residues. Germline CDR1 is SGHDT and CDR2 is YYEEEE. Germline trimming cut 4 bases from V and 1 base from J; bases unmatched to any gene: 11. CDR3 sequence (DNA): TGTGCCAGCAGCCCTCCGGGACTAGCGGGGTGGGTATCCTACGAGCAGTACTTC. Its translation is CASSPPGLAGWVSYEQYF.

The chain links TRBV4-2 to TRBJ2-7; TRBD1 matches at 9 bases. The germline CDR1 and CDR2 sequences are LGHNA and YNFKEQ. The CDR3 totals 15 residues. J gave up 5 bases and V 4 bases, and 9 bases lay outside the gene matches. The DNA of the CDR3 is TGTGCCAGCAGCCGAACAGGGGGCTATGTAAACGAGCAGTACTTC. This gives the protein CASSRTGGYVNEQYF.

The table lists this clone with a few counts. The DNA of the CDR3 is TGTGCCAGTAGTATTAGACTAGCGGGGGCAGATACGCAGTATTTT. This sequence encodes CASSIRLAGADTQYF. This sequence joins TRBV19 and TRBJ2-3, with 12 bases aligning to TRBD2. V lost 3 bases to trimming and J lost 4 bases; unmatched junction nucleotides: 2. This CDR3 has 15 amino acids. Germline V gene sequence: CDR1 LNHDA, CDR2 SQIVND (reference sequence).

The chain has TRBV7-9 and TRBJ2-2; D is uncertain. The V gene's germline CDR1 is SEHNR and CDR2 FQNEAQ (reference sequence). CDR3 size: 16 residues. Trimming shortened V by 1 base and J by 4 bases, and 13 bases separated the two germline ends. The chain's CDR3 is CASSLGPGVGTGELFF. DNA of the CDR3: TGTGCCAGCAGCTTAGGTCCGGGTGTGGGCACCGGGGAGCTGTTTTTT.